The clone carrying this T cell receptor (beta chain) was picked up a small number of times. The data derive from a study of T and B cells in COVID-19 patients. The CDR3 runs to 16 residues. J was trimmed by 2 bases and V by 6 bases; bases with no gene match: 8. Germline V gene lookup returns CDR1 MNHEY and CDR2 SVGAGI. Blood genomic DNA input for TRB amplification was 250-500 ng. TRB rearrangements were amplified by multiplex PCR with BIOMED2 TRB-A/B primers. In TCRdb, the multiplex PCR reads were re-called with MiXCR into one record per CDR3 protein. Altogether fewer than 15,000 distinct CDR3 sequences are present, 29% being singletons, with the ten largest covering 7% to 7.5%.

The chain joins TRBV6-5 to TRBJ2-5, with 11 bases lining up with TRBD2. The sequencing sample was made of blood. The TCR was taken from a human donor who had recovered from COVID-19. CDR3 nucleotides: TGTGCCAGCAGCTTCCGAGGGACTAGCGGACAAGAGACCCAGTACTTC. It specifies CASSFRGTSGQETQYF.